The sequence of this TCR beta chain was determined in a study of PD-1 blockade in classical Hodgkin lymphoma. General study findings and limits: Reports described newly diagnosed patients as having lower baseline TCR diversity than healthy donors.

This CDR3 spans 15 amino acids. The germline gives CDR1 MGHRA, CDR2 YSYEKL. The ends were cut back, 2 bases at V and 7 bases at J, with 17 bases in the middle. All the patients suffered relapse after autologous stem cell transplantation, and brentuximab vedotin exposure differed. Patients showed best responses of complete response, partial response or progressive disease. Some clones are missing from TCRdb's copy, which holds only in-frame ones; the method was immunoSEQ multiplex PCR. The repertoire includes tens of thousands of clones, roughly 78% of them detected once, and roughly 12% sits in the top ten. Remarks on this clone: The antigen remains undetermined.

This receptor was identified in a human donor with classical Hodgkin lymphoma. The source was peripheral blood mononuclear cells (PBMCs), collected at baseline. The genes are TRBV4-1 and TRBJ1-2; a weak D match, TRBD1 (6 bases). CDR3 nucleotide sequence: TGCGCCAGCAGCCAATCACAGGGTTGGAGGGCTGGCTACACCTTC. Amino acids: CASSQSQGWRAGYTF.